This T cell receptor (beta chain) appears in the sequencing data of a study of T cells in Graves' hyperthyroidism and ophthalmopathy. From germline, CDR1 is SGHTA and CDR2 FQGTGA. This CDR3 region has 18 residues. Trimming shortened V by 1 base and J by 0 bases, and 16 bases separated the two germline ends. The hyperthyroidism patients had all been newly diagnosed, and their disease duration was under 2 months. Their ages ranged from 18 to 65 years. Amplification of TCR beta CDR3 regions used RNA as the template. An initial round of RT-PCR targeting the TCR CDR3 relied on the HTBI primer set. TCRdb reanalysed the multiplex PCR reads using MiXCR and keeps one entry per CDR3 protein. The table lists about 380,000 distinct CDR3 sequences, approximately 13% of them singletons. This clonotype occurred many times.

The clonotype originates from a woman in her fifties or sixties with Graves' hyperthyroidism. This chain links TRBV7-3 with TRBJ2-1; D may be TRBD1 (6 bases). Sequenced material: blood. DNA for the CDR3: TGTGCCAGCAGCTTAATAAGTGGGGGCCTAAGCTCCTACAATGAGCAGTTCTTC. It yields the protein CASSLISGGLSSYNEQFF.